Included here is one T cell receptor (beta chain) sequence, with context. This record comes from a study of blood T cells in healthy people across ages. V lost 3 bases, J lost 1 base, and 7 bases lay in between. The CDR3 spans 14 residues. A J-beta primer mix and a sample-barcoded 5' primer were used in a second PCR of roughly 7 to 12 cycles. Each sample yielded at least 3 million CDR3-containing paired-end reads. TCRdb itself ran the 5' RACE reads through MiXCR, one entry per CDR3 protein. The profile shows more than 600,000 distinct CDR3 sequences, just under 25% of them singletons. This sample also appeared in a second study, on T cells of mothers and their children. Per that study: Compared with unrelated pairs, related mother-child pairs had slightly higher, non-significant overlap.

The specimen sequenced was blood. The origin of this receptor is a boy aged 10-17 years in good health. The J gene is TRBJ2-4, the V gene TRBV12-3 or TRBV12-4; D might be TRBD1 (6 bases). CDR3: CASSLGAAKNIQYF. In nucleotides, the CDR3 is TGTGCCAGCAGTTTGGGGGCGGCCAAAAACATTCAGTACTTC.